Presented here are 10 T cell receptor beta chains from one specimen sequenced in a study of glioma-infiltrating T cells. The iRepertoire nested amplicon-rescue multiplex PCR amplified TCR alpha and beta CDR3s from RNA. TCRdb recomputed calls from the multiplex PCR reads with MiXCR, one row per CDR3 protein. The sample records roughly 120,000 distinct CDR3 sequences, roughly 24% being singletons. What was sequenced was glioma tissue, nonneoplastic brain tissue, or PBMCs (not recorded which). Receptors originate from a human donor with low-grade glioma or glioblastoma, undergoing nonglioma brain surgery, or in good health (not recorded which).

This clonotype was counted only a few times. CDR3 sequence: CASGFTGTSDTFQETQYF. In DNA, the CDR3 is TGTGCTAGTGGTTTTACCGGGACTAGCGATACCTTCCAAGAGACCCAGTACTTC. The chain combines TRBV12-5 with TRBJ2-5; 10 bases are shared with TRBD2. V lost 3 bases and J lost 1; bases outside the gene matches: 11. Germline lookup yields CDR1 LGHNT and CDR2 FRNRAP. The CDR3 length is 18 residues.

This clonotype came up many times. J is TRBJ2-1 and V is TRBV19, with D hard to call. Per the germline V gene, CDR1 is LNHDA and CDR2 is SQIVND (reference sequence). The CDR3 consists of 14 residues. Trimming stripped 3 bases from V and 6 bases from J, with 12 bases between. The CDR3 region is CASSIFLASNEQFF. The DNA of the CDR3 is TGTGCCAGTAGTATTTTCCTCGCGTCCAATGAGCAGTTCTTC.

At least ten counts were recorded for this clonotype. The chain joins TRBV15 to TRBJ2-3; 9 positions match TRBD1. J gave up 2 bases and V 3 bases, and 3 bases lay outside the gene matches. This CDR3 contains 15 residues. CDR1 and CDR2 (germline): LNHNV, YYDKDF (reference sequence). DNA for the CDR3: TGTGCCACCAGCAGGAGACAGGGGGTCACAGATACGCAGTATTTT. It translates to CATSRRQGVTDTQYF. Looking up the rest from reference TRBV15 and TRBJ2-3 gives the full variable domain: DAMVIQNPRYQVTQFGKPVTLSCSQTLNHNVMYWYQQKSSQAPKLLFHYYDKDFNNEADTPDNFQSRRPNTSFCFLDIRSPGLGDTAMYLCATSRRQGVTDTQYFGPGTRLTVL.

This clonotype was detected only once. This sequence joins TRBV4-1 and TRBJ2-1, with TRBD2 identical over 7 bases. The CDR3 spans 18 residues. Germline V gives CDR1 MGHRA, CDR2 YSYEKL. Losses at the gene ends were 0 bases for V and 8 bases for J; bases not matched to a gene: 16. The DNA of the CDR3 is TGCGCCAGCAGCCAAGATGGTCCTAGCGGACTTAGCTCCTATGAGCAGTTCTTC. Its translation is CASSQDGPSGLSSYEQFF.

In this sample, this clonotype turned up many times. The gene calls are TRBV6-6 and TRBJ2-7; 8 bases line up with TRBD2. Trimming at V came to 0 bases and at J to 2 bases, leaving 3 bases not matched to a gene. CDR3 length: 15 amino acids. Germline CDR1 and CDR2: MNHNY and SVGAGI (reference sequence). For the CDR3, the DNA is TGTGCCAGCAGTTACTCGGGACTAGAGACCTACGAGCAGTACTTC. Residues: CASSYSGLETYEQYF.

As concerns this clonotype: Since a much larger clone is just one base distant, this may be a read error. The rearrangement links TRBV7-9 to TRBJ2-3; the match to TRBD1 covers 8 bases. Germline V gene lookup returns CDR1 SEHNR and CDR2 FQNEAQ (reference sequence). The CDR3 loop spans 16 amino acids. Written as DNA, the CDR3 is TGTGCCAGCAACTTAGCGTCGACAGGGGTGACAGATACGCAGTATTTT. Translated, it gives CASNLASTGVTDTQYF. Looking up the rest from reference TRBV7-9 and TRBJ2-3 gives the full variable domain: DTGVSQNPRHKITKRGQNVTFRCDPISEHNRLYWYRQTLGQGPEFLTYFQNEAQLEKSRLLSDRFSAERPKGSFSTLEIQRTEQGDSAMYLCASNLASTGVTDTQYFGPGTRLTVL.

This clonotype has more than one count but fewer than ten. The chain links TRBV4-1 to TRBJ1-1, with D perhaps matching TRBD1 (5 bases). CDR1 is MGHRA, CDR2 YSYEKL, per germline. Between the trimmed V and J ends, which lost 0 bases and 0 bases, there was a span of 11 bases. The CDR3 has 16 amino acids. The CDR3 bases are TGCGCCAGCAGCCAAGAAGGGGCAGGAATGAACACTGAAGCTTTCTTT. It yields the protein CASSQEGAGMNTEAFF.

This clonotype was counted many times. CDR3 protein: CASSPGTNKETQYF. Here the CDR3 DNA reads TGTGCCAGCAGTCCCGGGACTAACAAAGAGACCCAGTACTTC. The chain combines TRBV28 with TRBJ2-5; 7 positions match TRBD2. Losses at the gene ends were 5 bases for V and 3 bases for J; bases not matched to a gene: 6. CDR1 is MDHEN, CDR2 SYDVKM, per germline. The CDR3 covers 14 residues.

This clonotype occurred many times. This chain uses TRBV27 with TRBJ2-2; D is unresolved. V lost 5 bases and J 3 bases, leaving 10 bases between the germline ends. Germline lookup yields CDR1 MNHEY and CDR2 SMNVEV (reference sequence). The CDR3 totals 14 residues. This CDR3 reads CASSPVLHTGELFF. CDR3 in DNA: TGTGCCAGCAGTCCCGTATTACACACCGGGGAGCTGTTTTTT.

This clonotype was recorded at least ten times. The V gene is TRBV6-1, the J gene TRBJ2-3, with 9 bases aligning to TRBD2. V lost 5 bases and J lost 1; bases outside the gene matches: 7. The CDR3 consists of 16 residues. Germline V gene sequence: CDR1 MNHNS, CDR2 SASEGT. CDR3 amino acids: CASSSGLAHGTDTQYF. Written as DNA, the CDR3 is TGTGCCAGCAGTTCCGGACTAGCGCATGGCACAGATACGCAGTATTTT.